These T cell receptor beta chains were read from a single sample in a study of vaccination effects on CD4 cells after COVID-19. The antigens these receptors bind are not known. Clones were sequenced by immunoSEQ multiplex PCR, and TCRdb holds only the in-frame ones, with some missing. The sample contains about 27,000 clones, approximately 83% of which appear only once. The specimen was CD4+ T cells from PBMCs cultured with HCoV-NL63 spike peptides, collected after COVID-19 vaccination. The receptors were gathered from a human donor who received a COVID-19 vaccine. Some clones in this sample may be carry-over from other donors' samples. The CDR3 runs from the conserved cysteine through the conserved F or W. A D gene is named only where the DNA matches it firmly. Only some rows state a clone size, as once, few, many or a class for expanded clones.

clone size: NA
D gene: NA
V gene: TRBV19
J gene: TRBJ1-1
CDR3 DNA: TGTGCCAGTAGTATCCTTCTGAACACTGAAGCTTTCTTT
CDR3 protein: CASSILLNTEAFF

clone size: NA
D gene: NA
V gene: TRBV19
J gene: TRBJ1-2
CDR3 DNA: TGTGCCAGTAGTAGGGGATCTGGCTACACCTTC
CDR3 protein: CASSRGSGYTF

clone size: NA
D gene: TRBD1
V gene: TRBV27
J gene: TRBJ1-2
CDR3 DNA: TGTGCCAGCAGTTTATTTGGGACAGGGTATGGCTACACCTTC
CDR3 protein: CASSLFGTGYGYTF

clone size: NA
D gene: NA
V gene: TRBV7-2
J gene: TRBJ1-1
CDR3 DNA: TGTGCCAGCAGCCGAGCCGGGGGACGCGCTTTCTTT
CDR3 protein: CASSRAGGRAFF

clone size: NA
D gene: NA
V gene: TRBV5-1
J gene: TRBJ1-2
CDR3 DNA: TGCGCCAGCAGCCGGGACCCGGATAACTATGGCTACACCTTC
CDR3 protein: CASSRDPDNYGYTF

clone size: NA
D gene: NA
V gene: TRBV4-1
J gene: TRBJ1-2
CDR3 DNA: TGCGCCAGCAGCCAAGTGGCAGGTCAGGACTATGGCTACACCTTC
CDR3 protein: CASSQVAGQDYGYTF

clone size: NA
D gene: NA
V gene: TRBV12-3/TRBV12-4
J gene: TRBJ2-2
CDR3 DNA: TGTGCCAGCAGGAGCGGATACGGGGAGCTGTTTTTT
CDR3 protein: CASRSGYGELFF

clone size: large
D gene: TRBD1
V gene: TRBV29-1
J gene: TRBJ1-2
CDR3 DNA: TGCAGCGTTTTCGGACAGGGTACGTCCTATGGCTACACCTTC
CDR3 protein: CSVFGQGTSYGYTF

clone size: NA
D gene: NA
V gene: TRBV6-6
J gene: TRBJ1-4
CDR3 DNA: TGTGCCAGCAGGGCCGGGACCACTAATGAAAAACTGTTTTTT
CDR3 protein: CASRAGTTNEKLFF

clone size: NA
D gene: NA
V gene: TRBV6-5
J gene: TRBJ1-2
CDR3 DNA: TGTGCCAGCAGTTCCCTCGGGACTGCAAACTATGGCTACACCTTC
CDR3 protein: CASSSLGTANYGYTF

clone size: medium-sized
D gene: TRBD1
V gene: TRBV7-2
J gene: TRBJ2-2
CDR3 DNA: TGTGCCAGCAGCTTAGGGGGACAGGGGAGCACCGGGGAGCTGTTTTTT
CDR3 protein: CASSLGGQGSTGELFF

clone size: once
D gene: NA
V gene: TRBV27
J gene: TRBJ2-1
CDR3 DNA: TGTGCCAGCAGTCAGCCCCACGTGGCCAATGAGCAGTTCTTC
CDR3 protein: CASSQPHVANEQFF

clone size: NA
D gene: TRBD1
V gene: TRBV3-1/TRBV3-2
J gene: TRBJ2-1
CDR3 DNA: TGTGCCAGCAAGCCAGGGGGCTCCTACAATGAGCAGTTCTTC
CDR3 protein: CASKPGGSYNEQFF

clone size: NA
D gene: NA
V gene: TRBV19
J gene: TRBJ2-2
CDR3 DNA: TGTGCCAGTAGAAGAGGGACGGTTAACACCGGGGAGCTGTTTTTT
CDR3 protein: CASRRGTVNTGELFF

clone size: once
D gene: NA
V gene: TRBV18
J gene: TRBJ1-1
CDR3 DNA: TGTGCCAGCTCCCTAACTACAGTGATGAACACTGAAGCTTTCTTT
CDR3 protein: CASSLTTVMNTEAFF